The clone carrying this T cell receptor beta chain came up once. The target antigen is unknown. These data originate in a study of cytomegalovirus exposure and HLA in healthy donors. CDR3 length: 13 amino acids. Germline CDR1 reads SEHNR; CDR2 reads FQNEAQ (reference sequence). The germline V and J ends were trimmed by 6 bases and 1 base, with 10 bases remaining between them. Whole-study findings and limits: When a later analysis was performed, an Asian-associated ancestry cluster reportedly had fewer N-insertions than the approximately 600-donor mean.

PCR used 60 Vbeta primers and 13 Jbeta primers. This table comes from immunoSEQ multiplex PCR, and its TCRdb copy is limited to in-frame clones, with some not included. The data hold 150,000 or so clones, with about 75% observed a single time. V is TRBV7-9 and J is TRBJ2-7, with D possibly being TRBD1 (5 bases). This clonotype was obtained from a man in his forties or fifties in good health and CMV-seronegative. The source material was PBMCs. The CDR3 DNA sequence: TGTGCCAGCAGACAGGACCCTTCCTACGAGCAGTACTTC. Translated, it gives CASRQDPSYEQYF.